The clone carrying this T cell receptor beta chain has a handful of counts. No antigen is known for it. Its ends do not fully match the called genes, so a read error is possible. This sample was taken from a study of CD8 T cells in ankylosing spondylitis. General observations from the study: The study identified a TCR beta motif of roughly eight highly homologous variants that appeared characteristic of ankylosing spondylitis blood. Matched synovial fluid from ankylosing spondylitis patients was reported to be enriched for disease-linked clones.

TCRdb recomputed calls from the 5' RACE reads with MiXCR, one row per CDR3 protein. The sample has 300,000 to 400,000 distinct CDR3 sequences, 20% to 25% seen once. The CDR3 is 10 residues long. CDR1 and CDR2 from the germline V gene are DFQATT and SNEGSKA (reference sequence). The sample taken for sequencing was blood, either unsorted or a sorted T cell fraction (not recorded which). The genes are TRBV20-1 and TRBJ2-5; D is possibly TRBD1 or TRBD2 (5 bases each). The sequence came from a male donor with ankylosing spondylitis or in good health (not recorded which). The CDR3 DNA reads TGCAGTGCTAGAGATACGGGGACCGAGTTC. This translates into CSARDTGTEF.